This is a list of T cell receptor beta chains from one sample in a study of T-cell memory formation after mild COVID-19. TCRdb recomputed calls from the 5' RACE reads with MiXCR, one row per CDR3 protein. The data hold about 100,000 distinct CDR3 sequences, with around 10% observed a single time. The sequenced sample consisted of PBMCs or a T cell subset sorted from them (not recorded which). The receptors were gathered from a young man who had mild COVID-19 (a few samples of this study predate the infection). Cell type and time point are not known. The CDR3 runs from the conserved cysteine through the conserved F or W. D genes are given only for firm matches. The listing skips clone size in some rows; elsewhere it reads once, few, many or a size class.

TGCGCCAGCAGCCCCCAGGAAGGGAGCACCGGGGAGCTGTTTTTT	CASSPQEGSTGELFF	15	few	-	TRBV4-3	TRBJ2-2
TGTGCCAGCAGCCCAGCGGGGGGTAATTCACCCCTCCACTTT	CASSPAGGNSPLHF	14	few	-	TRBV9	TRBJ1-6
TGTGCCAGCAGCGTAGTAGGGGGGCCTAGCGAGCAGTTCTTC	CASSVVGGPSEQFF	14	few	-	TRBV9	TRBJ2-1
TGTGCCAGCAGCCCGGGAGCGGCTGGCACAGATACGCAGTATTTT	CASSPGAAGTDTQYF	15	few	-	TRBV7-9	TRBJ2-3
TGTGCCAGCAGCTTAGTAAGCAATGAGCAGTTCTTC	CASSLVSNEQFF	12	-	-	TRBV11-2	TRBJ2-1
TGTGCCAGCAGCCAGAGACTAGCGGGGGGATTTAACAATGAGCAGTTCTTC	CASSQRLAGGFNNEQFF	17	-	TRBD2	TRBV4-2	TRBJ2-1
TGTGCCATCAGTACAGGGGAACAAGCTTTCTTT	CAISTGEQAFF	11	-	TRBD1	TRBV10-3	TRBJ1-1
TGTGCCATCAGTGAGTCAGGGACAGGGACCTATAATTCACCCCTCCACTTT	CAISESGTGTYNSPLHF	17	-	TRBD1	TRBV10-3	TRBJ1-6
TGTGCCAGCAGCTTAGGACTAGCGGGGAACACCGGGGAGCTGTTTTTT	CASSLGLAGNTGELFF	16	few	TRBD2	TRBV5-4	TRBJ2-2
TGTGCCAGCAGCTCTCCAGGTAGGGCGGTCTACGAGCAGTACTTC	CASSSPGRAVYEQYF	15	-	-	TRBV11-2	TRBJ2-7
TGTGCCTGGACCGCCGATAGAGCTTTCTTT	CAWTADRAFF	10	few	-	TRBV30	TRBJ1-1
TGTGCCAGCAGCACTGGCCCCTACGAGCAGTACTTC	CASSTGPYEQYF	12	few	-	TRBV6-5	TRBJ2-7
TGTGCCAGCAGCTTAGCTGCAGGGAACTATGGCTACACCTTC	CASSLAAGNYGYTF	14	few	-	TRBV7-9	TRBJ1-2
TGTGCCAGCACCCTCGGGGGGGACTTAACCAATGAGCAGTTCTTC	CASTLGGDLTNEQFF	15	many	TRBD2	TRBV9	TRBJ2-1
TGTGCCATCAGTGAGACAGCCGTCATCTACGAGCAGTACTTC	CAISETAVIYEQYF	14	few	-	TRBV10-3	TRBJ2-7
TGTGCCAGCAGTTTCCGGGACAGGGTTAACATTCAGTACTTC	CASSFRDRVNIQYF	14	many	TRBD1	TRBV28	TRBJ2-4
TGCAGTGCGGCAGACACTATGAACACTGAAGCTTTCTTT	CSAADTMNTEAFF	13	few	-	TRBV20-1	TRBJ1-1
TGTGCCTGGTCACCCCTACCAGGGACCTCTATAACCGGGGAGCTGTTTTTT	CAWSPLPGTSITGELFF	17	few	-	TRBV30	TRBJ2-2
TGTGCCAGCAGCTTAGCGCGGGATGCGGGTTCCAATGAGCAGTTCTTC	CASSLARDAGSNEQFF	16	many	-	TRBV7-9	TRBJ2-1
TGCGCCAGCAGCTTAAGTGGTCGGGGACTGAACACTGAAGCTTTCTTT	CASSLSGRGLNTEAFF	16	-	-	TRBV5-1	TRBJ1-1
TGCGCCAGCAGCTTGGGTCGGACAGGGGACTACAATGAGCAGTTCTTC	CASSLGRTGDYNEQFF	16	many	TRBD1	TRBV5-1	TRBJ2-1
TGTGCCAGCAGCTTAGGTCTGACACCGACAGATACGCAGTATTTT	CASSLGLTPTDTQYF	15	once	-	TRBV7-2	TRBJ2-3
TGTGCCAGCAGTGATGAGCCTAGGTCGTTCAGTGAGCAGTTCTTC	CASSDEPRSFSEQFF	15	-	-	TRBV25-1	TRBJ2-1
TGTGCCAGCAGTGAAGGGGTAGGGGCCGGGGAGCTGTTTTTT	CASSEGVGAGELFF	14	few	-	TRBV6-1	TRBJ2-2
TGCGCCAGCAGCCAAGATAAGGGAAACACCATATATTTT	CASSQDKGNTIYF	13	-	-	TRBV4-1	TRBJ1-3
TGTGCCAGCAGCTGGGATAACAGGGGGCCCACAGATACGCAGTATTTT	CASSWDNRGPTDTQYF	16	-	TRBD1	TRBV5-6	TRBJ2-3
TGTGCCAGCAGTGGTCAGGGGGGGGGTTACGAGCAGTACTTC	CASSGQGGGYEQYF	14	few	-	TRBV25-1	TRBJ2-7
TGTGCCAGTCACGAGGGGGCAGGGGGTGACGCCGATACGCAGTATTTT	CASHEGAGGDADTQYF	16	-	TRBD1	TRBV27	TRBJ2-3
TGTGCCAGCAGCGTAGCCCTAATGGGGGGATTACGAGAAGCTTTCTTT	CASSVALMGGLREAFF	16	-	-	TRBV9	TRBJ1-1
TGCGCCAGCACTGCAATTGCCAGCGGGGAGCTGTTTTTT	CASTAIASGELFF	13	few	-	TRBV4-1	TRBJ2-2
TGCAGTGCTACCGTCCCGGGACAGGGTTTGGTGGTCTTC	CSATVPGQGLVVF	13	-	TRBD1	TRBV20-1	TRBJ2-1
TGTGCCAGCAGTTACTCGGGCACAACTGAAGCTTTCTTT	CASSYSGTTEAFF	13	few	-	TRBV6-6	TRBJ1-1
TGTGCCAGCAGTTTAGATGTGGGGGTTGGGGCCAACGTCCTGACTTTC	CASSLDVGVGANVLTF	16	few	-	TRBV12-3/TRBV12-4	TRBJ2-6